This T cell receptor beta chain was captured in a study of cytomegalovirus exposure and HLA in healthy donors. PCR primers comprised 60 Vbeta and 13 Jbeta primers. Method: immunoSEQ multiplex PCR; TCRdb's copy keeps in-frame clones and lacks some. The sample lists around 170,000 clones, around 80% occurring once. CDR1 and CDR2 from the germline V gene are SGHVS and FQNEAQ. This CDR3 is built from 16 residues. The clonotype was recovered from a girl aged 5-17 years in good health and CMV-seropositive. Input material: PBMCs. The chain links TRBV7-8 to TRBJ2-5, with 10 bases aligning to TRBD2. The last part of the DNA fits TRBJ2-7 better; the J call may be wrong. Here the CDR3 reads CASSSEAGGITDEQYF. The CDR3, as DNA: TGTGCCAGCAGCTCTGAAGCGGGAGGGATTACAGACGAGCAGTACTTC.